These 30 T cell receptor beta chains were all obtained from the same sample, sequenced in a study of beta chain features in type 1 diabetes. Expressed TCRB transcripts were sequenced after all isolated RNA was converted to cDNA. Measured with immunoSEQ multiplex PCR; TCRdb has only the in-frame clones, and not every one. The data show 130,000 to 150,000 clones, 10% seen once. The specimen was naive CD4+ T cells from blood. These receptor sequences come from a man in his late teens or twenties in good health.

This clone turned up a few times. The rearrangement uses TRBV18 and TRBJ1-2, with 9 nucleotides matching TRBD1. The length of the CDR3 is 13 residues. V shed 3 bases and J 4 bases; nucleotides not matched to a gene: 0. The germline gives CDR1 KGHSH, CDR2 LQKENI. The CDR3: CASSPDRGYGYTF. For the CDR3, the DNA is TGTGCCAGCTCACCGGACAGGGGCTATGGCTACACCTTC.

This clone was seen a few times. The chain employs TRBV5-4 and TRBJ2-1; 7 bases align to TRBD2. V dropped 5 bases and J dropped 0; count of bases not matched to a gene: 8. Germline loops: CDR1 SGHNT, CDR2 YYREEE (reference sequence). CDR3 size: 16 residues. The CDR3 spells CASRGGTGSSYNEQFF. In DNA form, the CDR3 reads TGTGCCAGCAGGGGGGGGACGGGCAGCTCCTACAATGAGCAGTTCTTC. Filled out from reference TRBV5-4 and TRBJ2-1, the complete variable domain reads ETGVTQSPTHLIKTRGQQVTLRCSSQSGHNTVSWYQQALGQGPQFIFQYYREEENGRGNFPPRFSGLQFPNYSSELNVNALELDDSALYLCASRGGTGSSYNEQFFGPGTRLTVL.

At least ten counts were recorded for this clone. This chain uses TRBV28 with TRBJ2-3; D is unclear. The CDR3 consists of 12 residues. Trimming removed 5 bases from V and 3 bases from J, with 6 bases in between. Germline V gene lookup returns CDR1 MDHEN and CDR2 SYDVKM. This CDR3 reads CASSLVTDTQYF. The CDR3 DNA reads as TGTGCCAGCAGTCTCGTGACAGATACGCAGTATTTT.

The V and J genes are TRBV6-5 and TRBJ1-5, with D hard to call. Trimming left V 2 bases short and J 4 bases short, with 9 bases between. Per the germline V gene, CDR1 is MNHEY and CDR2 is SVGAGI. This CDR3 contains 14 residues. CDR3 sequence reads: CASSYLAWNQPQHF. The CDR3, as DNA: TGTGCCAGCAGTTACCTGGCCTGGAATCAGCCCCAGCATTTT.

V gene TRBV5-8 combines with J gene TRBJ1-1; possibly TRBD1 for D (5 bases). V lost 2 bases and J 2 bases, leaving 7 bases between the germline ends. Germline CDR1 reads SGHTS; CDR2 reads YDEGEE. The CDR3 length is 13 residues. CDR3 loop: CASSFDRNTEAFF. The CDR3 DNA sequence: TGTGCCAGCAGCTTCGACAGAAACACTGAAGCTTTCTTT. Drawing the rest from reference TRBV5-8 and TRBJ1-1, the complete variable domain is EAGVTQSPTHLIKTRGQQATLRCSPISGHTSVYWYQQALGLGLQFLLWYDEGEERNRGNFPPRFSGRQFPNYSSELNVNALELEDSALYLCASSFDRNTEAFFGQGTRLTVV.

The chain's CDR3 is CSVGPVAASTDTQYF. The CDR3 DNA reads TGCAGCGTTGGGCCGGTTGCGGCCAGCACAGATACGCAGTATTTT. The rearrangement joins TRBV29-1 to TRBJ2-3; unclear D gene. The CDR3 has 15 residues. The V gene lost 4 bases and the J gene lost 0 bases, with 14 bases spanning the gap. Germline V CDR1 and CDR2: SQVTM, ANQGSEA.

This clone came up a few times. The V and J genes are TRBV7-9 and TRBJ2-7, with D maybe TRBD1 (5 bases). The CDR3 sequence is 13 residues long. Germline V gene sequence: CDR1 SEHNR, CDR2 FQNEAQ (reference sequence). The V gene lost 2 bases and the J gene lost 3 bases, with 8 bases spanning the gap. The CDR3 coding sequence is TGTGCCAGCAGCTTACGGACAATCTACGAGCAGTACTTC. Protein: CASSLRTIYEQYF.

The chain couples TRBV5-4 to TRBJ2-1, with D perhaps TRBD1 (6 bases). V was cut by 1 base and J by 1 base, with 12 bases left in between. Germline V gene data show CDR1 as SGHNT and CDR2 as YYREEE (reference sequence). The CDR3 has 16 residues. Here the CDR3 DNA reads TGTGCCAGCAGCTTGTCAGGGGCAGGTTCCTACAATGAGCAGTTCTTC. Translation gives CASSLSGAGSYNEQFF. Variable domain in full (rest from reference TRBV5-4 and TRBJ2-1): ETGVTQSPTHLIKTRGQQVTLRCSSQSGHNTVSWYQQALGQGPQFIFQYYREEENGRGNFPPRFSGLQFPNYSSELNVNALELDDSALYLCASSLSGAGSYNEQFFGPGTRLTVL.

This clone was detected a few times. The same CDR3 can be traced to other DNA sequences in this sample. This chain uses TRBV18 with TRBJ2-5, with D unresolved. The CDR3 runs to 12 residues. Germline CDR1 and CDR2: KGHSH and LQKENI. Trimming removed 2 bases from V and 3 bases from J, with 4 bases in between. In DNA, the CDR3 is TGTGCCAGCTCACCAGGAGAAGAGACCCAGTACTTC. Translated, it gives CASSPGEETQYF. Together with reference TRBV18 and TRBJ2-5, the CDR3 gives the full variable domain: NAGVMQNPRHLVRRRGQEARLRCSPMKGHSHVYWYRQLPEEGLKFMVYLQKENIIDESGMPKERFSAEFPKEGPSILRIQQVVRGDSAAYFCASSPGEETQYFGPGTRLLVL.

This clone was recorded at least ten times. V and J are TRBV29-1 and TRBJ2-3; weak D call: TRBD1 (5 bases). This CDR3 has 13 residues. Germline V lookup: CDR1 SQVTM, CDR2 ANQGSEA. V lost 2 bases, J lost 5 bases, and 11 bases lay in between. CDR3 in amino acids: CSVEPRVRDTQYF. The CDR3 coding sequence is TGCAGCGTTGAACCCAGGGTCCGAGATACGCAGTATTTT.

This clone came up many times. The genes are TRBV7-2 and TRBJ2-7; tentatively, D is TRBD2 (5 bases). The V end lost 0 bases, the J end lost 3 bases, and 9 bases lay between the germline ends. The CDR3 covers 14 residues. Germline assignment: CDR1 SGHTA and CDR2 FQGNSA. The CDR3 DNA follows: TGTGCCAGCAGCTTAGCCCTAGCCATCTACGAGCAGTACTTC. Amino acid sequence: CASSLALAIYEQYF.

In its sample, this clone was seen many times. V gene TRBV14 combines with J gene TRBJ2-7; D is unresolved. V was clipped by 1 base and J by 7 bases, with 17 bases between them. The CDR3 has 15 residues. The germline V gene has CDR1 SGHDN and CDR2 FVKESK. In nucleotides, the CDR3 is TGTGCCAGCAGCCAAGGGCTTACCCCGTACGAAGAGCAGTACTTC. Its translation: CASSQGLTPYEEQYF.

This clone came up once. The V call is TRBV2, the J call TRBJ2-3; TRBD2 matches at 13 bases. Trimming at V came to 6 bases and at J to 5 bases, leaving 8 bases not matched to a gene. The CDR3 is 16 amino acids. Per germline, CDR1 SNHLY and CDR2 FYNNEI. The CDR3 DNA reads as TGTGCCAGCAGCGATGGACTAGCGGGGGACAGAGATACGCAGTATTTT. This encodes CASSDGLAGDRDTQYF.

This sequence joins TRBV7-9 and TRBJ2-2; TRBD2 aligns across 11 bases. This CDR3 spans 16 amino acids. The germline CDR1 and CDR2 sequences are SEHNR and FQNEAQ (reference sequence). Trimming removed 4 bases from V and 1 base from J; junction bases left unmatched: 2. Here the CDR3 DNA reads TGTGCCAGCAGCTCTGGACTAGCGGGGAACACCGGGGAGCTGTTTTTT. Its protein product is CASSSGLAGNTGELFF.

The chain recombines TRBV5-1 with TRBJ1-2, with 11 bases identical to TRBD1. CDR3 length: 14 amino acids. V was pared by 7 bases and J by 6 bases, with 8 bases of the junction left unmatched. Germline lookup yields CDR1 SGHRS and CDR2 YFSETQ. The CDR3 DNA reads as TGCGCCAGCGCTCCAGGACAGGGGGCTGATGGCTACACCTTC. Its protein is CASAPGQGADGYTF.

The table lists this clone with a few counts. This chain connects TRBV4-2 to TRBJ2-1; 7 bases match TRBD1. This CDR3 comprises 16 residues. V gave up 0 bases and J gave up 5 bases; unmatched junction bases: 7. Germline V gene data show CDR1 as LGHNA and CDR2 as YNFKEQ. CDR3 sequence (DNA): TGTGCCAGCAGCCAAGATGTGAAGACAGGGAACAATGAGCAGTTCTTC. This codes for CASSQDVKTGNNEQFF.

The V and J genes are TRBV10-3 and TRBJ2-1; 12 bases fit TRBD1. The CDR3 runs 16 residues. Germline values: CDR1 ENHRY, CDR2 SYGVKD. V was clipped by 2 bases and J by 7 bases; unmatched bases: 6. CDR3 nucleotides: TGTGCCATCAGTGAGGGTCCGGGACAGGGGGCGAATGAGCAGTTCTTC. Protein product: CAISEGPGQGANEQFF.

On this clone itself: One junction end disagrees with the germline gene, perhaps due to a read error. The gene calls are TRBV4-2 and TRBJ1-6, with a tentative D call TRBD1 (5 bases). This CDR3 is 16 amino acids long. CDR1 is LGHNA, CDR2 YNFKEQ, per germline. This CDR3 reads CANSQEPGQGNSPLHF. The CDR3 nucleotides read TGTGCCAACAGCCAAGAACCAGGCCAGGGTAATTCACCCCTCCACTTT.

This sequence joins TRBV27 and TRBJ2-1, with D perhaps TRBD2 (7 bases). The ends were cut back, 3 bases at V and 3 bases at J, with 12 bases in the middle. CDR1 is MNHEY and CDR2 is SMNVEV in the germline V gene (reference sequence). The CDR3 consists of 15 residues. The CDR3 sequence: CASSLGGAGYNEQFF. The CDR3 nucleotides are TGTGCCAGCAGTTTGGGGGGGGCTGGCTACAATGAGCAGTTCTTC.

In this sample, this clone turned up a few times. The chain is built from TRBV5-4 and TRBJ2-1, with D unresolved. V was shortened by 3 bases and J by 4 bases, with 5 bases between the two germline ends. The germline V gene encodes CDR1 SGHNT and CDR2 YYREEE (reference sequence). The length of the CDR3 is 12 residues. The CDR3 region is CASSSTYNEQFF. Written as DNA, the CDR3 is TGTGCCAGCAGCTCGACATACAATGAGCAGTTCTTC.

The chain joins TRBV11-2 to TRBJ2-3; D gene ambiguous. The CDR3 contains 13 residues. V was pared by 4 bases and J by 3 bases, with 8 bases between. Germline CDR1 SGHAT, CDR2 FQNNGV. CDR3 coding DNA: TGTGCCAGCAGCTCAGACGGGACAGATACGCAGTATTTT. It encodes CASSSDGTDTQYF.

The rearrangement joins TRBV10-3 to TRBJ1-3; possibly TRBD1 for D (6 bases). V dropped 11 bases and J dropped 5 bases, with 16 bases sitting between them. The CDR3 is 13 residues long. The germline gives CDR1 ENHRY, CDR2 SYGVKD. CDR3 amino acids: CASAGAQRNTIYF. The CDR3 region has the DNA TGTGCCTCGGCGGGGGCGCAAAGAAACACCATATATTTT.

The rearrangement uses TRBV9 and TRBJ1-5; 10 bases are shared with TRBD1. V trimming: 7 bases; J trimming: 6 bases; junction bases outside the gene matches: 4. Germline CDR1 and CDR2: SGDLS and YYNGEE. This CDR3 has 13 residues. Here the CDR3 DNA reads TGTGCCAGCGGGACAGGGGAGGGTCAGCCCCAGCATTTT. Protein product: CASGTGEGQPQHF.

This rearrangement joins TRBV6-6 to TRBJ2-7, with D possibly being TRBD2 (5 bases). The CDR3 spans 14 residues. Germline CDR1 MNHNY, CDR2 SVGAGI (reference sequence). V was clipped by 2 bases and J by 2 bases, with 10 bases between them. Here the CDR3 DNA reads TGTGCCAGCAGTTACGCCGAGGGTACCTACGAGCAGTACTTC. Encoded protein: CASSYAEGTYEQYF.

This clone was observed a handful of times. V gene TRBV9 combines with J gene TRBJ2-6, with D maybe TRBD2 (6 bases). CDR1 and CDR2 (germline): SGDLS, YYNGEE. The CDR3 runs to 15 residues. Trimming pared 1 base from V and 2 bases from J, leaving 7 bases between. The CDR3 loop is CASSVRRAGANVLTF. The CDR3 nucleotides are TGTGCCAGCAGCGTACGGAGGGCTGGGGCCAACGTCCTGACTTTC.

The chain carries TRBV12-2 and TRBJ1-2. TRBV12-2 is shown as a pseudogene. This CDR3 comprises 14 residues. CDR3 bases: TGTGCAAGTCGCTTATTTGGGGAGCACTATGGCTACACCTTC. Encoded protein: CASRLFGEHYGYTF.

V gene TRBV5-1 combines with J gene TRBJ1-4, with TRBD1 identical over 8 bases. Trimming at V came to 3 bases and at J to 3 bases, leaving 4 bases not matched to a gene. CDR3 size: 15 residues. Germline-derived CDR1 and CDR2 are SGHRS and YFSETQ. In DNA, the CDR3 is TGCGCCAGCAGCTCGACAGGGGCCCCTAATGAAAAACTGTTTTTT. It encodes CASSSTGAPNEKLFF.

The chain uses TRBV6-5 and TRBJ2-7; D may be TRBD2 (5 bases). The length of the CDR3 is 14 residues. The germline V and J ends were trimmed by 4 bases and 0 bases, with 10 bases remaining between them. CDR1 and CDR2 from the germline V gene are MNHEY and SVGAGI. The CDR3 nucleotides are TGTGCCAGCAGTTTTTACCGGGACTCCTACGAGCAGTACTTC. Protein product: CASSFYRDSYEQYF.

This clone was seen a handful of times. The chain employs TRBV11-2 and TRBJ1-2; D is undetermined. CDR3 length equals 14 residues. Deletions cut 5 bases from V and 4 bases from J, with 14 bases between. Germline CDR1 is SGHAT and CDR2 is FQNNGV. In DNA, the CDR3 is TGTGCCAGCAGCCCTCAATTCAGCGCCTATGGCTACACCTTC. Translated: CASSPQFSAYGYTF.

This CDR3 is CAWRAGVTGELFF. The CDR3 DNA follows: TGTGCCTGGAGGGCGGGGGTTACCGGGGAGCTGTTTTTT. The chain employs TRBV30 and TRBJ2-2, with TRBD2 identical over 7 bases. Germline CDR1 reads GTSNPN; CDR2 reads SVGIG (reference sequence). The ends lost 3 bases at V and 5 bases at J; junction bases unmatched: 3. The CDR3 has 13 amino acids.